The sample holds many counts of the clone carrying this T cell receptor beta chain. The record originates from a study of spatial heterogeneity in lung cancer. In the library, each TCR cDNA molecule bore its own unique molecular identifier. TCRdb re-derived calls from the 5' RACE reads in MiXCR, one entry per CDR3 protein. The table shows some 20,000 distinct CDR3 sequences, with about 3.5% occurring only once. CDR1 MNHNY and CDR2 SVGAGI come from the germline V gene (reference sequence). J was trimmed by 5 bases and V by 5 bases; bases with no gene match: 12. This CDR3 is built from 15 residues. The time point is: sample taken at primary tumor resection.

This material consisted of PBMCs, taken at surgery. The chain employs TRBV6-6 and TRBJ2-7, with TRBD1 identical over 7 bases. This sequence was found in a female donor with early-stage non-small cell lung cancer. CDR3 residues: CASSPTRTGSNEQYF. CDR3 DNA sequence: TGTGCCAGCAGTCCTACCCGGACAGGTTCTAACGAGCAGTACTTC.